These 24 T cell receptor beta chains originate from one sample sequenced in a study of T cell responses to AZD1222 COVID-19 vaccine. The data were produced by immunoSEQ multiplex PCR, yet TCRdb's version contains in-frame clones alone and is incomplete. The sample consists of about 82,000 clones, roughly 90% of them appearing once. This sample comprised peripheral blood, obtained on day 0 of AZD1222 vaccination. These receptors were taken from an adult in good health.

The J gene is TRBJ1-5, the V gene TRBV2, with D perhaps matching TRBD1 (6 bases). V lost 2 bases to trimming and J lost 2 bases, with 13 bases between them. Germline lookup yields CDR1 SNHLY and CDR2 FYNNEI. This CDR3 has 16 residues. The CDR3 here is CASSEMGGAGNQPQHF. DNA of the CDR3: TGTGCCAGCAGTGAAATGGGGGGCGCAGGCAATCAGCCCCAGCATTTT.

The rearrangement uses TRBV29-1 and TRBJ1-1, with D unclear. The V and J ends lost 4 bases and 0 bases respectively, with 12 bases between them. This CDR3 spans 14 amino acids. The V gene's germline CDR1 is SQVTM and CDR2 ANQGSEA. The CDR3 DNA reads as TGCAGCGTTGTAATTAGACACATGAACACTGAAGCTTTCTTT. It is translated as CSVVIRHMNTEAFF.

V and J are TRBV7-3 and TRBJ1-1; D remains ambiguous. CDR1 is SGHTA, CDR2 FQGTGA, per germline. V shed 6 bases and J shed 6 bases, with 17 bases lying between them. The CDR3 has 14 amino acids. The CDR3 nucleotides are TGTGCCAGCAGTCAATCGCGGACGAATCCTGAAGCTTTCTTT. Residues: CASSQSRTNPEAFF.

J is TRBJ1-5 and V is TRBV19; D gene ambiguous. Germline V gene data show CDR1 as LNHDA and CDR2 as SQIVND (reference sequence). Trimming removed 2 bases from V and 0 bases from J, with 17 bases in between. The CDR3 contains 18 residues. CDR3 in DNA: TGTGCCAGTAGTATAAGTCTGGGGAGCATTAATAGCAATCAGCCCCAGCATTTT. It encodes CASSISLGSINSNQPQHF.

The chain uses TRBV6-5 and TRBJ2-7; 7 bases are a match to TRBD2. Germline-derived CDR1 and CDR2 are MNHEY and SVGAGI. The CDR3 length is 13 residues. Trimming cost V 6 bases and J 5 bases; bases outside gene matches: 7. CDR3 amino acids: CASSPRGRNEQYF. In nucleotides, the CDR3 is TGTGCCAGCAGCCCGCGGGGGAGAAACGAGCAGTACTTC.

This clone turned up a few times. The V call is TRBV28, the J call TRBJ1-5, with TRBD1 matching over 7 bases. The CDR3 has 18 residues. Germline V gene data show CDR1 as MDHEN and CDR2 as SYDVKM. V was pared by 3 bases and J by 2 bases, with 13 bases of the junction left unmatched. Written as DNA, the CDR3 is TGTGCCAGCAGTTTGGGGCCAAAGACAGGGCAGGGCAATCAGCCCCAGCATTTT. Its protein product is CASSLGPKTGQGNQPQHF.

The V gene is TRBV7-6, the J gene TRBJ2-7; unclear D gene. Germline assignment: CDR1 SGHVS and CDR2 FNYEAQ. V lost 0 bases, J lost 5 bases, and 14 bases lay in between. CDR3 length equals 15 residues. CDR3 nucleotide sequence: TGTGCCAGCAGCTTAGCCTTACAGACTCCCAACGAGCAGTACTTC. Translating gives CASSLALQTPNEQYF.

This chain uses TRBV10-3 with TRBJ1-3; the match to TRBD1 covers 12 bases. CDR1 is ENHRY, CDR2 SYGVKD, per germline. This CDR3 has 13 residues. V was pared by 8 bases and J by 7 bases, with 3 bases of the junction left unmatched. The CDR3 DNA sequence: TGTGCCATCGGGGGACAGGGGGCGAACACCATATATTTT. Its translation: CAIGGQGANTIYF.

The chain links TRBV11-1 to TRBJ1-4, with D perhaps matching TRBD1 (5 bases). The length of the CDR3 is 14 residues. From germline, CDR1 is SGHAT and CDR2 FQDESV (reference sequence). V gave up 5 bases and J gave up 3 bases, with 10 bases separating them. The CDR3 reads CASSRGKPNEKLFF. The CDR3 DNA is TGTGCCAGCAGCCGGGGGAAACCTAATGAAAAACTGTTTTTT.

The gene calls are TRBV3-1 (or the pseudogene TRBV3-2) and TRBJ1-1, with D possibly TRBD1 on 6 matching bases. Per germline, CDR1 LGHDT and CDR2 YNNKEL (reference sequence). V was trimmed by 0 bases and J by 2 bases, leaving 19 bases between them. This CDR3 comprises 18 residues. CDR3 bases: TGTGCCAGCAGCCAAGATAGAGGGCCAGGGGCTTTTAACACTGAAGCTTTCTTT. It yields the protein CASSQDRGPGAFNTEAFF.

The rearrangement links TRBV19 to TRBJ1-2; TRBD1 agrees at 11 bases. This CDR3 contains 14 residues. J was trimmed by 3 bases and V by 6 bases; bases with no gene match: 3. Germline V gene lookup returns CDR1 LNHDA and CDR2 SQIVND (reference sequence). CDR3 DNA: TGTGCCAGTAGGGACAGGGGGCTTTACTATGGCTACACCTTC. Its translation: CASRDRGLYYGYTF.

This chain uses TRBV18 with TRBJ1-5; 9 bases are a match to TRBD1. The length of the CDR3 is 21 residues. In germline, CDR1 is KGHSH, CDR2 LQKENI. V gave up 4 bases and J gave up 0 bases; unmatched junction bases: 19. The CDR3 DNA reads as TGTGCCAGCTCACAAAAGGCTCCGGGACAGGGACTACAATATAGCAATCAGCCCCAGCATTTT. This codes for CASSQKAPGQGLQYSNQPQHF.

This clone was seen a few times. This chain uses TRBV14 with TRBJ2-3; no clear D gene. The CDR3 is 15 amino acids. Trimming pared 4 bases from V and 1 base from J, leaving 12 bases between. Germline CDR1 and CDR2: SGHDN and FVKESK. CDR3 residues: CASSPLEFGTDTQYF. In DNA form, the CDR3 reads TGTGCCAGCAGCCCTCTAGAGTTTGGCACAGATACGCAGTATTTT.

This chain joins TRBV2 and TRBJ2-7; 7 bases map to TRBD2. Losses at the gene ends were 3 bases for V and 3 bases for J; bases not matched to a gene: 8. The CDR3 loop spans 15 amino acids. CDR1 and CDR2 from the germline V gene are SNHLY and FYNNEI. Here the CDR3 reads CASSEGGTSLYEQYF. CDR3 nucleotide sequence: TGTGCCAGCAGTGAGGGAGGGACTTCTCTCTACGAGCAGTACTTC.

CDR3 sequence: CASSHIGTEQFF. The DNA of the CDR3 is TGCGCCAGCAGCCACATAGGGACAGAGCAGTTCTTC. The V gene is TRBV4-1, the J gene TRBJ2-1; tentatively, D is TRBD1 (6 bases). The germline V gene has CDR1 MGHRA and CDR2 YSYEKL. CDR3 length equals 12 residues. Trimming left V 3 bases short and J 10 bases short, with 10 bases between.

As for this clone: Other DNA sequences from this sample encode an identical CDR3 as well. The V gene is TRBV3-1 (or the pseudogene TRBV3-2), the J gene TRBJ2-7; D is unresolved. Germline V gene data show CDR1 as LGHDT and CDR2 as YNNKEL (reference sequence). Trimming took 1 base from V and 3 from J, leaving 4 bases between them. The CDR3 length is 12 residues. CDR3 region: CASSQGGYEQYF. The CDR3 nucleotides read TGTGCCAGCAGCCAAGGGGGCTACGAGCAGTACTTC.

The rearrangement joins TRBV9 to TRBJ1-1; the D is unclear. This CDR3 comprises 13 residues. The V and J ends lost 3 bases and 1 base respectively, with 7 bases between them. Germline V lookup: CDR1 SGDLS, CDR2 YYNGEE. In DNA, the CDR3 is TGTGCCAGCAGCGCACGGAGGAACACTGAAGCTTTCTTT. It is translated as CASSARRNTEAFF.

The rearrangement links TRBV2 to TRBJ1-5; D ambiguous. CDR1 is SNHLY and CDR2 is FYNNEI in the germline V gene. Trimming removed 3 bases at V and 2 bases at J, with 8 bases between. The CDR3 contains 14 residues. CDR3 nucleotide sequence: TGTGCCAGCAGTGACAGAACCGGCAATCAGCCCCAGCATTTT. This encodes CASSDRTGNQPQHF.

The rearrangement joins TRBV10-3 to TRBJ2-5; 10 bases map to TRBD2. Germline V CDR1 and CDR2: ENHRY, SYGVKD. CDR3 length equals 14 residues. V shed 8 bases, J shed 1 base, and the junction held 4 bases outside the gene matches. Here the CDR3 DNA reads TGTGCCATCGGGGCTAGCGGGGGCCAAGAGACCCAGTACTTC. Amino acids: CAIGASGGQETQYF.

This chain links TRBV28 with TRBJ1-2; D might be TRBD1 (6 bases). The V end lost 3 bases, the J end lost 4 bases, and 12 bases lay between the germline ends. Germline V gene lookup returns CDR1 MDHEN and CDR2 SYDVKM. This CDR3 has 14 amino acids. The chain's CDR3 is CASSFGGVAYGYTF. The CDR3 DNA is TGTGCCAGCAGTTTCGGGGGCGTGGCCTATGGCTACACCTTC.

This clone was observed a few times. The chain links TRBV19 to TRBJ2-1; D may be TRBD2 (6 bases). The V gene lost 2 bases and the J gene lost 9 bases, with 11 bases spanning the gap. The CDR3 has 13 residues. Germline V gene lookup returns CDR1 LNHDA and CDR2 SQIVND (reference sequence). DNA for the CDR3: TGTGCCAGTAGTATACAGGAGGGTAGTGAGCAGTTCTTC. Translating gives CASSIQEGSEQFF.

Concerning this clone: This CDR3 is also generated by other DNA sequences in the sample. J is TRBJ2-5 and V is TRBV19; D is perhaps TRBD2 (5 bases). V lost 1 base and J 2 bases, leaving 8 bases between the germline ends. The CDR3 is 14 amino acids. Germline CDR1 LNHDA, CDR2 SQIVND (reference sequence). CDR3 in DNA: TGTGCCAGTAGTATAGGGAGAGGGCAAGAGACCCAGTACTTC. Protein product: CASSIGRGQETQYF.

This clone is a singleton in its sample. The CDR3 region has the DNA TGTGCCAGCAGCACCTCAGACCGGAGCACAGATACGCAGTATTTT. The encoded protein is CASSTSDRSTDTQYF. The V call is TRBV7-9, the J call TRBJ2-3; no clear D gene. This CDR3 has 15 residues. Germline loops: CDR1 SEHNR, CDR2 FQNEAQ (reference sequence). Deletions cut 5 bases from V and 0 bases from J, with 12 bases between. Using reference TRBV7-9 and TRBJ2-3 for the parts outside the CDR3, the full variable domain is DTGVSQNPRHKITKRGQNVTFRCDPISEHNRLYWYRQTLGQGPEFLTYFQNEAQLEKSRLLSDRFSAERPKGSFSTLEIQRTEQGDSAMYLCASSTSDRSTDTQYFGPGTRLTVL.

The CDR3 sequence: CASSRGDRGHEQYF. The CDR3 DNA reads TGTGCCAGCTCTCGGGGGGACAGGGGTCACGAGCAGTACTTC. The chain combines TRBV6-5 with TRBJ2-7; TRBD1 agrees at 10 bases. This CDR3 spans 14 amino acids. Germline V CDR1 and CDR2: MNHEY, SVGAGI. V trimming: 8 bases; J trimming: 5 bases; junction bases outside the gene matches: 9.